This T cell receptor (beta chain) was observed in a study of shared clonotypes between healthy human individuals. Per the germline V gene, CDR1 is LNHDA and CDR2 is SQIVND (reference sequence). J was trimmed by 2 bases and V by 4 bases; bases with no gene match: 2. The CDR3 runs 15 residues. TCRdb's copy holds only in-frame clones and misses some; the assay was immunoSEQ multiplex PCR. The profile shows about 100,000 clones, more than 65% of them singletons. This clone has only a few counts. This receptor was obtained from a woman in her 30s in good health. The genes are TRBV19 and TRBJ1-2; 12 nucleotides match TRBD1. Input material: memory CD8+ T cells sorted from blood. Documented subset: CD45RO+ cells pooled with CCR7-negative TemRA cells. DNA for the CDR3: TGTGCCAGTAGTACCGGGACAGGGGGCAACTATGGCTACACCTTC. This sequence encodes CASSTGTGGNYGYTF.